Below, 32 T cell receptor beta chains from the same sample are listed, as sequenced in a study of blood T cell repertoires in COVID-19. The method was immunoSEQ multiplex PCR; TCRdb's version includes in-frame clones alone and lacks a portion of them. The data hold about 210,000 clones, with 81% observed a single time. The sequenced sample consisted of PBMCs or T cells enriched from blood (not recorded which). These receptors originate from a woman aged 50 to 65 with acute COVID-19.

The chain couples TRBV25-1 to TRBJ2-7, with D possibly TRBD1 on 5 matching bases. V was trimmed by 2 bases and J by 1 base, leaving 9 bases between them. The CDR3 totals 14 residues. Germline V gene lookup returns CDR1 MGHDK and CDR2 SYGVNS. The CDR3 DNA sequence: TGTGCCAGCAGTGAACCAGGGATATCCTACGAGCAGTACTTC. It codes for CASSEPGISYEQYF.

This clone has just a few counts. This chain links TRBV28 with TRBJ1-4; a weak D match, TRBD1 (5 bases). Germline CDR1 MDHEN, CDR2 SYDVKM. The CDR3 loop spans 13 amino acids. Trimming took 3 bases from V and 7 from J, leaving 9 bases between them. As DNA, the CDR3 is TGTGCCAGCAGTTTGGGGGGGGGTGAAAAACTGTTTTTT. Translating gives CASSLGGGEKLFF. Combining the CDR3 with reference TRBV28 and TRBJ1-4 gives the whole variable domain DVKVTQSSRYLVKRTGEKVFLECVQDMDHENMFWYRQDPGLGLRLIYFSYDVKMKEKGDIPEGYSVSREKKERFSLILESASTNQTSMYLCASSLGGGEKLFFGSGTQLSVL.

The chain has TRBV20-1 and TRBJ1-5, with a weak D call TRBD1 (5 bases). The CDR3 has 18 residues. In germline, CDR1 is DFQATT, CDR2 SNEGSKA (reference sequence). Between the trimmed V and J ends, which lost 3 bases and 0 bases, there was a span of 21 bases. As DNA, the CDR3 is TGCAGTGCTAGTACGTTGCTTGCGGGGGGTTATAGCAATCAGCCCCAGCATTTT. As protein: CSASTLLAGGYSNQPQHF.

CDR3 sequence: CASSPLADEQFF. CDR3 DNA sequence: TGTGCCAGCTCACCCCTAGCGGACGAGCAGTTCTTC. The V call is TRBV18, the J call TRBJ2-1; 7 nucleotides align to TRBD2. The CDR3 has 12 amino acids. Germline values: CDR1 KGHSH, CDR2 LQKENI. V lost 3 bases and J lost 10; bases outside the gene matches: 3. Filled out from reference TRBV18 and TRBJ2-1, the complete variable domain reads NAGVMQNPRHLVRRRGQEARLRCSPMKGHSHVYWYRQLPEEGLKFMVYLQKENIIDESGMPKERFSAEFPKEGPSILRIQQVVRGDSAAYFCASSPLADEQFFGPGTRLTVL.

The genes are TRBV25-1 and TRBJ1-4; 9 bases align to TRBD1. CDR1 is MGHDK, CDR2 SYGVNS, per germline. V lost 6 bases to trimming and J lost 0 bases; unmatched junction nucleotides: 5. This CDR3 is built from 16 residues. CDR3 protein: CASRPGQGTTNEKLFF. CDR3 in DNA: TGTGCCAGCAGGCCCGGACAGGGGACAACTAATGAAAAACTGTTTTTT.

The chain combines TRBV7-2 with TRBJ2-4, with 7 bases aligning to TRBD1. The V gene end was trimmed by 1 base and the J gene end by 3 bases; junction bases not matched to a gene: 6. CDR1 and CDR2 (germline): SGHTA, FQGNSA. The CDR3 runs 16 residues. DNA for the CDR3: TGTGCCAGCAGCTTAGATCGAGCAGGGGGCAAAAACATTCAGTACTTC. Translated: CASSLDRAGGKNIQYF.

The chain has TRBV27 and TRBJ1-2; the match to TRBD1 covers 7 bases. CDR1 is MNHEY and CDR2 is SMNVEV in the germline V gene (reference sequence). V was clipped by 8 bases and J by 7 bases; unmatched bases: 10. The length of the CDR3 is 13 residues. The CDR3 DNA reads TGTGCCAGCGGAACGACAGGGTTGGGTGGCTACACCTTC. The encoded protein is CASGTTGLGGYTF.

The chain links TRBV11-3 to TRBJ1-3; D is perhaps TRBD1 (6 bases). The germline V and J ends were trimmed by 1 base and 2 bases, with 9 bases remaining between them. The length of the CDR3 is 15 residues. Germline V lookup: CDR1 SGHNT, CDR2 YENEEA. The CDR3 nucleotides read TGTGCCAGCAGCTTAGGGACAGCAGCTGGAAACACCATATATTTT. Protein: CASSLGTAAGNTIYF.

The chain recombines TRBV9 with TRBJ1-6; 7 bases agree with TRBD1. This CDR3 has 15 residues. Looked up from germline, CDR1 is SGDLS and CDR2 is YYNGEE. V shed 4 bases and J 6 bases; nucleotides not matched to a gene: 7. CDR3 residues: CASSPDRVFNSPLHF. The CDR3 coding sequence is TGTGCCAGCAGCCCAGACAGGGTTTTTAATTCACCCCTCCACTTT.

The genes are TRBV5-4 and TRBJ2-1; 10 positions match TRBD1. CDR1 and CDR2 (germline): SGHNT, YYREEE (reference sequence). The CDR3 extends over 15 amino acids. J lost 6 bases, V lost 4 bases, and 7 bases had no gene match. The CDR3 sequence is CASSPRDRGFNEQFF. The CDR3 coding sequence is TGTGCCAGCAGCCCGCGGGACAGGGGTTTCAATGAGCAGTTCTTC.

This sequence joins TRBV14 and TRBJ1-5; 8 bases fit TRBD1. In germline, CDR1 is SGHDN, CDR2 FVKESK. The CDR3 length is 13 residues. With V trimmed by 5 bases and J by 7 bases, 4 bases remained unmatched. The CDR3 reads CASSFGQGQPQHF. CDR3 bases: TGTGCCAGCAGCTTTGGACAGGGCCAGCCCCAGCATTTT.

The chain uses TRBV4-1 and TRBJ1-1; 8 bases line up with TRBD1. The CDR3 covers 14 residues. The V segment lost 0 bases and the J segment 10 bases; nucleotides outside the gene matches: 7. CDR1 is MGHRA and CDR2 is YSYEKL in the germline V gene. The CDR3 DNA sequence: TGCGCCAGCAGCCAAGACGGGCTTGACAGGGGAGCTTTCTTT. The encoded protein is CASSQDGLDRGAFF.

The rearrangement uses TRBV6-4 and TRBJ2-3; tentative D call: TRBD2 (5 bases). This CDR3 has 15 residues. Per germline, CDR1 MRHNA and CDR2 SNTAGT. Between the trimmed V and J ends, which lost 4 bases and 0 bases, there was a span of 11 bases. CDR3 sequence reads: CASSVVGGSTDTQYF. CDR3 DNA sequence: TGTGCCAGCAGTGTAGTCGGAGGTAGCACAGATACGCAGTATTTT.

The chain uses TRBV6-4 and TRBJ1-2; 9 bases agree with TRBD1. The CDR3 has 13 amino acids. Germline assignment: CDR1 MRHNA and CDR2 SNTAGT. After removal of 3 bases from V and 7 bases from J, the junction contained 3 bases not matched to a gene. The CDR3 reads CASSESTGGGYTF. The CDR3 nucleotides read TGTGCCAGCAGTGAATCGACAGGGGGTGGCTACACCTTC.

This clone was counted a single time. The chain combines TRBV30 with TRBJ2-7; 13 bases are shared with TRBD2. The V and J ends lost 3 bases and 3 bases, in that order; junction bases with no gene match: 5. This CDR3 region has 15 residues. Germline values: CDR1 GTSNPN, CDR2 SVGIG (reference sequence). Here the CDR3 DNA reads TGTGCCTGGAGATTGGGACTAGCGGGGCTCTACGAGCAGTACTTC. Protein sequence: CAWRLGLAGLYEQYF.

V usage is TRBV7-2 and J usage is TRBJ2-3, with D perhaps TRBD2 (7 bases). Germline V gene data show CDR1 as SGHTA and CDR2 as FQGNSA. The V end was cut by 5 bases, the J end by 0 bases, with 21 bases between. The CDR3 runs to 18 residues. CDR3 in DNA: TGTGCCAGCAGCACCGGTATAGGGAGGGGGGCTAGCACAGATACGCAGTATTTT. Translation gives CASSTGIGRGASTDTQYF.

The J gene is TRBJ1-2, the V gene TRBV18, with a weak D call TRBD1 (6 bases). CDR3 size: 12 residues. The ends were cut back, 4 bases at V and 8 bases at J, with 11 bases in the middle. The germline V gene has CDR1 KGHSH and CDR2 LQKENI. The CDR3 region is CASSLRGRGYTF. The CDR3 region has the DNA TGTGCCAGCTCACTCAGGGGACGAGGCTACACCTTC.

There are a few counts of this clone. The gene calls are TRBV18 and TRBJ1-1, with a weak D call TRBD1 (5 bases). This CDR3 comprises 14 residues. Looked up from germline, CDR1 is KGHSH and CDR2 is LQKENI. Trimming pared 0 bases from V and 7 bases from J, leaving 12 bases between. The CDR3 sequence is CASSPPSRVNEAFF. For the CDR3, the DNA is TGTGCCAGCTCACCACCTAGCAGGGTAAATGAAGCTTTCTTT. The whole variable domain, filled in from reference TRBV18 and TRBJ1-1, reads NAGVMQNPRHLVRRRGQEARLRCSPMKGHSHVYWYRQLPEEGLKFMVYLQKENIIDESGMPKERFSAEFPKEGPSILRIQQVVRGDSAAYFCASSPPSRVNEAFFGQGTRLTVV.

The chain links TRBV3-1 (or the pseudogene TRBV3-2) to TRBJ2-1; 9 nucleotides match TRBD2. Germline trimming cut 1 base from V and 5 bases from J; bases unmatched to any gene: 3. This CDR3 spans 15 amino acids. Germline V gene lookup returns CDR1 LGHDT and CDR2 YNNKEL (reference sequence). The CDR3 DNA is TGTGCCAGCAGCCAAGTCGGCGGGAGGGACAATGAGCAGTTCTTC. Its translation: CASSQVGGRDNEQFF.

V gene TRBV6-4 combines with J gene TRBJ2-3, with 14 bases aligning to TRBD2. The CDR3 loop spans 14 amino acids. After removal of 8 bases from V and 6 bases from J, the junction contained 4 bases not matched to a gene. Per germline, CDR1 MRHNA and CDR2 SNTAGT. The CDR3, as DNA: TGTGCCAGCTCGAGACTAGCGGGGGGGGATACGCAGTATTTT. The encoded protein is CASSRLAGGDTQYF.

The count of this clone is one. The chain recombines TRBV7-2 with TRBJ2-3, with a tentative D call TRBD2 (6 bases). The CDR3 runs to 15 residues. Germline CDR1 reads SGHTA; CDR2 reads FQGNSA. V lost 0 bases, J lost 5 bases, and 12 bases lay in between. The CDR3 sequence: CASSLALTRGDTQYF. The CDR3 bases are TGTGCCAGCAGCTTAGCGTTAACGCGGGGAGATACGCAGTATTTT.

This clone showed up just a few times. CDR3 protein: CASSQEGFKGQGSDTQYF. The CDR3 DNA reads as TGTGCCAGCAGCCAAGAAGGGTTTAAGGGACAGGGGTCAGATACGCAGTATTTT. The chain carries TRBV4-2 and TRBJ2-3; 10 nucleotides line up with TRBD1. The CDR3 extends over 18 amino acids. V shed 0 bases and J 4 bases; nucleotides not matched to a gene: 10. Germline V CDR1 and CDR2: LGHNA, YNFKEQ.

The chain carries TRBV19 and TRBJ1-1; D is uncertain. In germline, CDR1 is LNHDA, CDR2 SQIVND (reference sequence). V was pared by 3 bases and J by 5 bases, with 7 bases between. The CDR3 spans 12 residues. The CDR3 DNA reads TGTGCCAGTAGTATGGAGGGAACTGAAGCTTTCTTT. It codes for CASSMEGTEAFF.

The chain has TRBV27 and TRBJ2-3; 11 bases map to TRBD2. The germline gives CDR1 MNHEY, CDR2 SMNVEV (reference sequence). J gave up 6 bases and V 5 bases, and 4 bases lay outside the gene matches. The CDR3 covers 14 residues. The DNA for the CDR3 is TGTGCCAGCAGTCAGACTAGCGGGACGGATACGCAGTATTTT. Amino acid sequence: CASSQTSGTDTQYF.

The gene calls are TRBV28 and TRBJ2-1, with D unclear. Trimming took 1 base from V and 5 from J, leaving 6 bases between them. In germline, CDR1 is MDHEN, CDR2 SYDVKM. The CDR3 is 13 residues long. CDR3 nucleotide sequence: TGTGCCAGCAGTTTATCGCGAGACAATGAGCAGTTCTTC. Translation: CASSLSRDNEQFF.

The rearrangement joins TRBV5-1 to TRBJ2-1; no reliable D call. CDR1 SGHRS and CDR2 YFSETQ come from the germline V gene. V dropped 2 bases and J dropped 3 bases, with 15 bases sitting between them. This CDR3 contains 16 residues. The CDR3: CASSFAESEIYNEQFF. The CDR3, as DNA: TGCGCCAGCAGCTTTGCCGAATCGGAGATCTACAATGAGCAGTTCTTC.

This clone turned up a few times. CDR3 DNA: TGTGCCAGCAGTTTGACGACAGGGTTCGTCTATGGCTACACCTTC. Its translation: CASSLTTGFVYGYTF. The rearrangement links TRBV3-1 (or the pseudogene TRBV3-2) to TRBJ1-2; TRBD1 aligns across 7 bases. Looked up from germline, CDR1 is LGHDT and CDR2 is YNNKEL (reference sequence). The CDR3 has 15 residues. V gave up 6 bases and J gave up 4 bases; unmatched junction bases: 11.

The genes are TRBV19 and TRBJ1-2; TRBD1 matches 7 bases. From germline, CDR1 is LNHDA and CDR2 SQIVND (reference sequence). The CDR3 is 15 residues long. The J segment lost 3 bases and the V segment lost 7 bases, leaving 11 bases of the junction unmatched. The CDR3 sequence: CASTQARDSYYGYTF. Here the CDR3 DNA reads TGTGCCAGTACTCAAGCCCGGGACAGCTACTATGGCTACACCTTC.

The chain uses TRBV7-3 and TRBJ1-6; D uncertain. CDR1 is SGHTA and CDR2 is FQGTGA in the germline V gene. The CDR3 contains 14 residues. Trimming removed 4 bases from V and 7 bases from J, with 11 bases in between. CDR3 bases: TGTGCCAGCAGCTCCGGAGCATCAAATTCACCCCTCCACTTT. Translated: CASSSGASNSPLHF. Filled out from reference TRBV7-3 and TRBJ1-6, the complete variable domain reads GAGVSQTPSNKVTEKGKYVELRCDPISGHTALYWYRQSLGQGPEFLIYFQGTGAADDSGLPNDRFFAVRPEGSVSTLKIQRTERGDSAVYLCASSSGASNSPLHFGNGTRLTVT.

This clone appeared a few times. The CDR3 region is CASSKPGHAETQYF. In nucleotides, the CDR3 is TGTGCCAGTAGTAAACCCGGACACGCAGAGACCCAGTACTTC. The gene calls are TRBV19 and TRBJ2-5; a possible D gene is TRBD1 (5 bases). Germline V gene data show CDR1 as LNHDA and CDR2 as SQIVND (reference sequence). V gave up 4 bases and J gave up 4 bases, with 13 bases separating them. CDR3 length: 14 residues.

This chain uses TRBV7-2 with TRBJ2-7; 10 bases map to TRBD2. This CDR3 has 15 residues. Losses at the gene ends were 5 bases for V and 4 bases for J; bases not matched to a gene: 8. Germline CDR1 reads SGHTA; CDR2 reads FQGNSA. CDR3 amino acids: CASSITSGVGYEQYF. Here the CDR3 DNA reads TGTGCCAGCAGCATAACTAGCGGGGTAGGTTACGAGCAGTACTTC.

This clone was observed a handful of times. In nucleotides, the CDR3 is TGTGCCAGCAGCCAGCGGGAGGGGTACAATGAGCAGTTCTTC. This gives the protein CASSQREGYNEQFF. The V gene is TRBV14, the J gene TRBJ2-1; 9 bases map to TRBD2. CDR3 length: 14 amino acids. Germline assignment: CDR1 SGHDN and CDR2 FVKESK. With 3 bases clipped from V and 4 bases from J, the junction kept 1 base outside the gene matches.